This TCR beta chain comes out of a study of blood T cells in healthy people across ages. Findings and limits, study-wide: PBMCs went unsorted, and a conclusive naive versus antigen-experienced comparison was therefore prevented.

Per the germline V gene, CDR1 is SGHTA and CDR2 is FQGNSA. V lost 2 bases, J lost 7 bases, and 21 bases lay in between. The CDR3 sequence is 18 residues long. On this clonotype itself: Its matching antigen is unknown.

Primed by a sample-barcoded 5' primer and a J-beta primer mix, a second PCR proceeded for about 6 to 11 cycles. MiXCR, run by TCRdb on the 5' RACE reads, gives a single entry per CDR3 protein. The sample lists 540,000 or so distinct CDR3 sequences; under 55% were seen once. The origin of this receptor is a man at least 80 years old in good health. Specimen: blood. The V call is TRBV7-2, the J call TRBJ1-6, with TRBD1 as a possible D gene (5 bases). DNA of the CDR3: TGTGCCAGCAGCTTATTTGGTACTCGGCCAGGGAACAATTCACCCCTCCACTTT. The encoded protein is CASSLFGTRPGNNSPLHF.